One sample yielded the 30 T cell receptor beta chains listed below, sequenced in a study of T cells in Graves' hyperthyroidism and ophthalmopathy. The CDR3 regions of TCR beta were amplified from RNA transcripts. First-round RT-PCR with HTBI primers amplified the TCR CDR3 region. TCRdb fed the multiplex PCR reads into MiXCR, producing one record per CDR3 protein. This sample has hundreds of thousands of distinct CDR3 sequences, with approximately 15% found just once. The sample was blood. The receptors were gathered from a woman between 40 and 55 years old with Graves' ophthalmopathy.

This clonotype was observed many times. CDR3 sequence reads: CASSLTGRGYTF. The CDR3 DNA reads TGTGCCAGCAGCTTAACCGGAAGGGGCTACACCTTC. V gene TRBV7-3 combines with J gene TRBJ1-2; D not resolved. V lost 0 bases, J lost 8 bases, and 7 bases lay in between. The CDR3 consists of 12 residues. Germline V gene sequence: CDR1 SGHTA, CDR2 FQGTGA.

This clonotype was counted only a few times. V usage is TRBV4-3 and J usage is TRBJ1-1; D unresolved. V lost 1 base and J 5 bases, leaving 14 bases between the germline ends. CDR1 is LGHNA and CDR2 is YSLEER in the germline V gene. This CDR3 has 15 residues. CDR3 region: CASSQGPGLDTEAFF. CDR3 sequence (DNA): TGCGCCAGCAGCCAAGGGCCCGGGTTAGATACTGAAGCTTTCTTT.

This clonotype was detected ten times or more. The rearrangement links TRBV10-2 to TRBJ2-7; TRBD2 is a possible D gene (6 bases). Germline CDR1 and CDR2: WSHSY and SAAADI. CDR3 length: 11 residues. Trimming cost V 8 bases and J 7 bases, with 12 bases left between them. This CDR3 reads CASDGGGEQYF. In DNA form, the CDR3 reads TGCGCCAGCGATGGCGGAGGGGAGCAGTACTTC.

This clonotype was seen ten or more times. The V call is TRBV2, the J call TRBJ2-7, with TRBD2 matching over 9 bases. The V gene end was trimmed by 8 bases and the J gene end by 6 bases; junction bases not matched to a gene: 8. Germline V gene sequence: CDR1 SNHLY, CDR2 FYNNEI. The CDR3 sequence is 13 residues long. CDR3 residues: CASVAGVGREQYF. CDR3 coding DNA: TGTGCCAGCGTAGCGGGAGTAGGGCGCGAGCAGTACTTC. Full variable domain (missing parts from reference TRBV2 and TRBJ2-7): EPEVTQTPSHQVTQMGQEVILRCVPISNHLYFYWYRQILGQKVEFLVSFYNNEISEKSEIFDDQFSVERPDGSNFTLKIRSTKLEDSAMYFCASVAGVGREQYFGPGTRLTVT.

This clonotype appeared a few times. The CDR3 is CASKENQETQYF. The CDR3 DNA reads as TGTGCCAGCAAGGAAAACCAAGAGACCCAGTACTTC. The V and J genes are TRBV28 and TRBJ2-5; D uncertain. Germline-derived CDR1 and CDR2 are MDHEN and SYDVKM. This CDR3 has 12 amino acids. Trimming stripped 7 bases from V and 0 bases from J, with 6 bases between.

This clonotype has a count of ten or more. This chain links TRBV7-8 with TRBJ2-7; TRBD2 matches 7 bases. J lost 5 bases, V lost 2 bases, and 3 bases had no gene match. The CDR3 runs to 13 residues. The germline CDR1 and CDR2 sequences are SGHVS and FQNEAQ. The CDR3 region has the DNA TGTGCCAGCAGCTTACTTGGGAGGGACGAGCAGTACTTC. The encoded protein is CASSLLGRDEQYF.

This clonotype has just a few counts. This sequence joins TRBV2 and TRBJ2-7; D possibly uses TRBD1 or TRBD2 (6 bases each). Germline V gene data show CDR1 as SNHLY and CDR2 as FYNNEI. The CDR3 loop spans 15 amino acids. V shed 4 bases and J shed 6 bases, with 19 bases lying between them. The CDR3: CASSGGSGAGGEQYF. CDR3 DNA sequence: TGTGCCAGCAGTGGGGGTTCGGGGGCCGGGGGCGAGCAGTACTTC.

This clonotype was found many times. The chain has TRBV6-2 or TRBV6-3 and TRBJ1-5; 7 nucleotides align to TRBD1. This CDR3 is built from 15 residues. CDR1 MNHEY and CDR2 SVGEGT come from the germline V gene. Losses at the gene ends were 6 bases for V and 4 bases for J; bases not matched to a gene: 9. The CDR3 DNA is TGTGCCAGCAGCACCACAGGGGTAAGGAATCAGCCCCAGCATTTT. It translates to CASSTTGVRNQPQHF.

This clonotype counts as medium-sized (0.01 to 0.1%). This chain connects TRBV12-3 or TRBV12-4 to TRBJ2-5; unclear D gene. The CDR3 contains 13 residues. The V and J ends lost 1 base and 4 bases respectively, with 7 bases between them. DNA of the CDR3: TGTGCCAGCAGTTTAGTAAGCCCAGAGACCCAGTACTTC. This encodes CASSLVSPETQYF.

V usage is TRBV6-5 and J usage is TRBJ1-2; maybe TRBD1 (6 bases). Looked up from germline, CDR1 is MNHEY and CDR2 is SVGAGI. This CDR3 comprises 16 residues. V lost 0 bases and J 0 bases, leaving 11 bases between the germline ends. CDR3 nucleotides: TGTGCCAGCAGTTACTCGATACAGGGCACTAACTATGGCTACACCTTC. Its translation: CASSYSIQGTNYGYTF.

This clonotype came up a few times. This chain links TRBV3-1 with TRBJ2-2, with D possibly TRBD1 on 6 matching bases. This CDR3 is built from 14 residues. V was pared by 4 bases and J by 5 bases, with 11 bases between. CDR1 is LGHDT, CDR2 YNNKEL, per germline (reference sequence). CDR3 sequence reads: CASSRNTGTGELFF. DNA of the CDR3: TGTGCCAGCAGCCGGAATACAGGGACCGGGGAGCTGTTTTTT.

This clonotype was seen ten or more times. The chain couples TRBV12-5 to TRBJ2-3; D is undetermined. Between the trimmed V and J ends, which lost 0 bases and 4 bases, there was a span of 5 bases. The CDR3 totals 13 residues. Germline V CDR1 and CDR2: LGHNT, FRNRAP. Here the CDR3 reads CASGLVGSDTQYF. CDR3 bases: TGTGCTAGTGGTTTGGTAGGATCAGATACGCAGTATTTT. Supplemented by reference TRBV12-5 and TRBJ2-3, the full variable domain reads DARVTQTPRHKVTEMGQEVTMRCQPILGHNTVFWYRQTMMQGLELLAYFRNRAPLDDSGMPKDRFSAEMPDATLATLKIQPSEPRDSAVYFCASGLVGSDTQYFGPGTRLTVL.

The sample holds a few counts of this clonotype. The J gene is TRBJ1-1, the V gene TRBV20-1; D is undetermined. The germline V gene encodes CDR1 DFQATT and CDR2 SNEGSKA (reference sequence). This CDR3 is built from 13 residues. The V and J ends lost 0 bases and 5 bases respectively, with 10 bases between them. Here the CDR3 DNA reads TGCAGTGCTAGAGATCGTTTTGGGACTGAAGCTTTCTTT. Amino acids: CSARDRFGTEAFF.

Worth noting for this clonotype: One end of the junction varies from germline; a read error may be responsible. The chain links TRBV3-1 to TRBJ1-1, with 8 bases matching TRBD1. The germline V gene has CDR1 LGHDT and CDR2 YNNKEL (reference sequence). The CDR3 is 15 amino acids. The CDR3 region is CAGSQAGTGNTEAFF. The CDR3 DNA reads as TGTGCCGGCAGCCAAGCCGGGACAGGGAACACTGAAGCTTTCTTT. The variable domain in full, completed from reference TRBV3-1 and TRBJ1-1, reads DTAVSQTPKYLVTQMGNDKSIKCEQNLGHDTMYWYKQDSKKFLKIMFSYNNKELIINETVPNRFSPKSPDKAHLNLHINSLELGDSAVYFCAGSQAGTGNTEAFFGQGTRLTVV.

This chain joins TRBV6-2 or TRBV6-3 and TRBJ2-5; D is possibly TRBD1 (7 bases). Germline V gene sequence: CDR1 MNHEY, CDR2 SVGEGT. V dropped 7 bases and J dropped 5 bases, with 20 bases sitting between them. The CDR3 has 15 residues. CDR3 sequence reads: CASTLAGQLGETQYF. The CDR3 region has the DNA TGTGCCAGCACCCTGGCGGGACAGCTAGGGGAGACCCAGTACTTC.

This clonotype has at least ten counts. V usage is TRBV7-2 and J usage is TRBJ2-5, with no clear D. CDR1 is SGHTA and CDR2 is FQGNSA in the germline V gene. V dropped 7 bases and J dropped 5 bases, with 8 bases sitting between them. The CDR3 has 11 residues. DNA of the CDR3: TGTGCCAGCACCTTGGTTGAGACCCAGTACTTC. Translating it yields CASTLVETQYF.

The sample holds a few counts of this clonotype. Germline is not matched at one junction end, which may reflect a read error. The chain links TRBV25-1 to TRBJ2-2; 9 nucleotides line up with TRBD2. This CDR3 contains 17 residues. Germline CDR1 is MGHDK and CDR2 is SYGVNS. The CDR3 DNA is TGTGCCAGCAGTGAATCCCGGCTAGCGGGACCCACCGGGGAGCTGTCTTTT. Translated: CASSESRLAGPTGELSF.

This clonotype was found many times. DNA of the CDR3: TGTGCTAGTGGAAGGGACAGCGACGGGGAGACCCAGTACTTC. This encodes CASGRDSDGETQYF. The chain joins TRBV12-5 to TRBJ2-5; TRBD1 matches at 7 bases. CDR1 LGHNT and CDR2 FRNRAP come from the germline V gene. The CDR3 runs 14 residues. Losses at the gene ends were 6 bases for V and 5 bases for J; bases not matched to a gene: 9.

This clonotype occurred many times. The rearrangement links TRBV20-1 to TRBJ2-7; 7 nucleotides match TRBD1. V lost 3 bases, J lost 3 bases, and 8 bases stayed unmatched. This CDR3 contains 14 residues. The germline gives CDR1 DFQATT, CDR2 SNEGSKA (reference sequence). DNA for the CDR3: TGCAGTGCTAGTGGGGACAGAAGAAACTACGAGCAGTACTTC. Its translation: CSASGDRRNYEQYF.

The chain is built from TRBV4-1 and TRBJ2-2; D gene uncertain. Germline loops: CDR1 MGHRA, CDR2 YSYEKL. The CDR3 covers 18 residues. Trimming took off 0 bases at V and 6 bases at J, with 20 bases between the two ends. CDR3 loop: CASSQEKVGRIGSGELFF. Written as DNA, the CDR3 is TGCGCCAGCAGCCAAGAGAAAGTTGGGCGGATAGGATCCGGGGAGCTGTTTTTT.

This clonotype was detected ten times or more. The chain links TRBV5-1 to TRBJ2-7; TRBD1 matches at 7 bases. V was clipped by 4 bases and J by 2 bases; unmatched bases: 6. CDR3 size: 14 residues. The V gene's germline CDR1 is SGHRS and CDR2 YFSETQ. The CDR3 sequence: CASSPTGSPYEQYF. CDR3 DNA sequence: TGCGCCAGCAGCCCGACAGGGTCCCCCTACGAGCAGTACTTC.

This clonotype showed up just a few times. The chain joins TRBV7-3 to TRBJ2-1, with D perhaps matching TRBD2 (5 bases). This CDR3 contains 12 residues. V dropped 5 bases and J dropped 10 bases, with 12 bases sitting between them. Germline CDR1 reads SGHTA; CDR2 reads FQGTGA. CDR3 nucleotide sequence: TGTGCCAGCAGCCAAGCCCGCGGGGAGCAGTTCTTC. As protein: CASSQARGEQFF. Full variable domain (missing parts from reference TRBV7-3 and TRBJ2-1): GAGVSQTPSNKVTEKGKYVELRCDPISGHTALYWYRQSLGQGPEFLIYFQGTGAADDSGLPNDRFFAVRPEGSVSTLKIQRTERGDSAVYLCASSQARGEQFFGPGTRLTVL.

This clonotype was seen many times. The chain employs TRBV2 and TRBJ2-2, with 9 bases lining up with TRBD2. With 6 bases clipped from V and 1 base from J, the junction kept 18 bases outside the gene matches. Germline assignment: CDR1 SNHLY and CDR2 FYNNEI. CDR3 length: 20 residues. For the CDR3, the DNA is TGTGCCAGCAGAGATCCTCTTCTAGCGGGGCCTCTGCGGAACACCGGGGAGCTGTTTTTT. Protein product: CASRDPLLAGPLRNTGELFF.

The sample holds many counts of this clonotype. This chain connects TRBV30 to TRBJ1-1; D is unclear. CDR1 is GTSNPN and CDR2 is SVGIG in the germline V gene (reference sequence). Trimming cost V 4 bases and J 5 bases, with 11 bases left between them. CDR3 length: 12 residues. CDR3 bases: TGTGCCTGGACGGAGGTAGGGACTGAAGCTTTCTTT. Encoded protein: CAWTEVGTEAFF.

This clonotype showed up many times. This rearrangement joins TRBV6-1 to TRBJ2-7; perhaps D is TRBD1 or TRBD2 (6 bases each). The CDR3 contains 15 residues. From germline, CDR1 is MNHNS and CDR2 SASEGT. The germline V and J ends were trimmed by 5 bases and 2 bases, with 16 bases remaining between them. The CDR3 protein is CASSLSGGGTYEQYF. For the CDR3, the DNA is TGTGCCAGCAGTCTTAGCGGAGGGGGAACCTACGAGCAGTACTTC.

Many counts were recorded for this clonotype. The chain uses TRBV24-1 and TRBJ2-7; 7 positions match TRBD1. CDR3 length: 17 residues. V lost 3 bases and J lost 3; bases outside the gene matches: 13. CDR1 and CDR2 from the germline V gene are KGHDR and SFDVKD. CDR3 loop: CATSDGGTTGTRYEQYF. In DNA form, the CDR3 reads TGTGCCACCAGTGATGGGGGAACGACAGGGACGCGCTACGAGCAGTACTTC.

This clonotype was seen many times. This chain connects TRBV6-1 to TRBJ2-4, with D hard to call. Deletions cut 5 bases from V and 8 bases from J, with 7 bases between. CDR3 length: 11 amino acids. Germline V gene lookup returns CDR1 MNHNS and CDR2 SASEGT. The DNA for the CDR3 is TGTGCCAGCAGTCGATCTCACATTCAGTACTTC. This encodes CASSRSHIQYF.

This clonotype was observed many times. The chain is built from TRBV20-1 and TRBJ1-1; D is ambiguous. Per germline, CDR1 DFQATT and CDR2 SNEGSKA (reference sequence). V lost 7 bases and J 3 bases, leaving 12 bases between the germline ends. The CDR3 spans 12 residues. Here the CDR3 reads CSGTHDHTEAFF. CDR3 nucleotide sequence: TGCAGTGGTACGCACGACCACACTGAAGCTTTCTTT.

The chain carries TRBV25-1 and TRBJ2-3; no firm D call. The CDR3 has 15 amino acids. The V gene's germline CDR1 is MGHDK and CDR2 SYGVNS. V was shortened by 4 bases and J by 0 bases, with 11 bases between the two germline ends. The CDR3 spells CASSGPAISTDTQYF. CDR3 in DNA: TGTGCCAGCAGTGGCCCAGCGATTAGCACAGATACGCAGTATTTT.

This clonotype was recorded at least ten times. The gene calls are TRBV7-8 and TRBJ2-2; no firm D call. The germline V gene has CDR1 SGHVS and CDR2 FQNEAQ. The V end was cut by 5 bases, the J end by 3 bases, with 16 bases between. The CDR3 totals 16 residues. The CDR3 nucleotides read TGTGCCAGCAGCCCACGGGTGGCGACTTACACCGGGGAGCTGTTTTTT. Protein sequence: CASSPRVATYTGELFF. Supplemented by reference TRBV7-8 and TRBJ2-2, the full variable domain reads GAGVSQSPRYKVAKRGQDVALRCDPISGHVSLFWYQQALGQGPEFLTYFQNEAQLDKSGLPSDRFFAERPEGSVSTLKIQRTQQEDSAVYLCASSPRVATYTGELFFGEGSRLTVL.